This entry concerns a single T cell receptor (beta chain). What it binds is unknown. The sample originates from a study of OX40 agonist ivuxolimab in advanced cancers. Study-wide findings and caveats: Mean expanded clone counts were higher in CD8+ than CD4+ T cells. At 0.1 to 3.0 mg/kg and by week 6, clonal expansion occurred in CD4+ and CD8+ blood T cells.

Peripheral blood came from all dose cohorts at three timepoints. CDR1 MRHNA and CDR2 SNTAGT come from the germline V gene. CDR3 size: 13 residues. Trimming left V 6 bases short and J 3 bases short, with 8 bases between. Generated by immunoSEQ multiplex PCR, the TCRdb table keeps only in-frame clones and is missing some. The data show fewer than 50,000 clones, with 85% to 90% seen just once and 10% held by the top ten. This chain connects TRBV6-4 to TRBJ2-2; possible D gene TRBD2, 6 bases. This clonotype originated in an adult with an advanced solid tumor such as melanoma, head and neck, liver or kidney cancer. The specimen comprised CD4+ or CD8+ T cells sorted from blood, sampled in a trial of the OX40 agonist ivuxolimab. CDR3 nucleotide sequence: TGTGCCAGCAGCGCGGGGTACACCGGGGAGCTGTTTTTT. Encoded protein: CASSAGYTGELFF.